The clone carrying this TCR beta chain has at least ten counts. These data originate in a study of immune heterogeneity within non-small cell lung tumors. Template material for each sample was 450 to 750 ng of bulk tumor genomic DNA. Biopsies that were spaced far apart were taken, several per primary tumor, during surgery. Patients underwent curative surgery for untreated, newly diagnosed non-small cell lung cancer. Multiplex PCR relied on 32 V and 13 J primers to amplify TCR beta CDR3. TCRdb analysed the multiplex PCR reads with MiXCR anew, one entry per CDR3 protein. The sample has tens of thousands of distinct CDR3 sequences, less than 35% seen once. Germline V gene lookup returns CDR1 SGHAT and CDR2 FQNNGV. The CDR3 is made up of 15 amino acids. V was clipped by 2 bases and J by 9 bases; unmatched bases: 6.

Sequencing was performed on lung tumor tissue. V gene TRBV11-2 combines with J gene TRBJ2-1, with TRBD2 matching over 11 bases. The source of this sequence is a man aged 40-49 years with non-small cell lung cancer. CDR3 DNA sequence: TGTGCCAGCAGCTTAACTAGCGGGAGCGGGGTTGAGCAGTTCTTC. Protein product: CASSLTSGSGVEQFF.